This T cell receptor (beta chain) was captured in a study of cytomegalovirus exposure and HLA in healthy donors. Notes on the study in general: Earlier analysis found most TCR beta V segments productive about 90% or about 30% of the time. Donors were assumed by presence/absence analyses to have roughly uniform sequencing depth.

Primers: 60 Vbeta forward and 13 Jbeta reverse. Sequencing used immunoSEQ multiplex PCR; TCRdb keeps in-frame clones, though not all of them. In the table there are about 130,000 clones, roughly four fifths of which are singletons. Donors were ostensibly healthy at sampling, although undocumented immune exposures were probable. Concerning this clone: What it binds is unknown.

Sequences were obtained from PBMCs. The sequence came from a woman between 40 and 50 years old in good health and CMV-seropositive.

As DNA, the CDR3 is TGTGCCAGCAGCCCAGGACAGTCTCGCACAGATACGCAGTATTTT. This translates into CASSPGQSRTDTQYF. The chain carries TRBV27 and TRBJ2-3, with D tentatively TRBD1 (6 bases). In germline, CDR1 is MNHEY, CDR2 SMNVEV (reference sequence). Trimming stripped 6 bases from V and 1 base from J, with 14 bases between. The CDR3 contains 15 residues.